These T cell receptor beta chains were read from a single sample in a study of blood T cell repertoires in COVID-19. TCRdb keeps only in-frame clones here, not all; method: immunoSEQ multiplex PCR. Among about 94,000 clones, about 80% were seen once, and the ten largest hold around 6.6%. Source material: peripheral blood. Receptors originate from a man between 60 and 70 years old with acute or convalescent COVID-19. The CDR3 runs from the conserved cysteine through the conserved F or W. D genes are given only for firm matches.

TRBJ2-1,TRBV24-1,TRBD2,CATSDVRRGEGNEQFF,TGTGCCACCAGTGATGTCCGGCGGGGGGAGGGCAATGAGCAGTTCTTC
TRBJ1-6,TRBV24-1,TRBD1,CATSPTPGQGASSYNSPLHF,TGTGCCACCAGCCCTACCCCGGGACAGGGGGCCAGCTCCTATAATTCACCCCTCCACTTT
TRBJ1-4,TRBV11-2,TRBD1,CASSSGGGEKLFF,TGTGCCAGCAGCTCAGGGGGCGGCGAAAAACTGTTTTTT
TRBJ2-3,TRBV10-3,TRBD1,CAIRDRERTDTQYF,TGTGCCATCAGAGACAGGGAAAGGACAGATACGCAGTATTTT
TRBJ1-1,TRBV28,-,CASSPGRAGTEAFF,TGTGCCAGCAGTCCCGGGAGGGCCGGCACTGAAGCTTTCTTT
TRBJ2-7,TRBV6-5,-,CASSPGTWEGYEQYF,TGTGCCAGCAGTCCCGGGACATGGGAGGGCTACGAGCAGTACTTC
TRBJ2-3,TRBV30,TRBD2,CAWSLVSGDTDTQYF,TGTGCCTGGAGTTTAGTAAGCGGGGACACAGATACGCAGTATTTT
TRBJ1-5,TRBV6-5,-,CASNNRERRQPQHF,TGTGCCAGTAATAACAGGGAGAGGCGACAGCCCCAGCATTTT
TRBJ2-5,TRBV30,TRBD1,CAWSVLDRGGRTQYF,TGTGCCTGGAGTGTCCTGGACAGGGGGGGTAGGACCCAGTACTTC
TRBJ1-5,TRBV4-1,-,CASSQAGGGNQPQHF,TGCGCCAGCAGCCAGGCCGGGGGTGGCAATCAGCCCCAGCATTTT
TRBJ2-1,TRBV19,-,CASSKGKRGNDEQFF,TGTGCCAGTAGTAAGGGTAAAAGGGGCAACGATGAGCAGTTCTTC